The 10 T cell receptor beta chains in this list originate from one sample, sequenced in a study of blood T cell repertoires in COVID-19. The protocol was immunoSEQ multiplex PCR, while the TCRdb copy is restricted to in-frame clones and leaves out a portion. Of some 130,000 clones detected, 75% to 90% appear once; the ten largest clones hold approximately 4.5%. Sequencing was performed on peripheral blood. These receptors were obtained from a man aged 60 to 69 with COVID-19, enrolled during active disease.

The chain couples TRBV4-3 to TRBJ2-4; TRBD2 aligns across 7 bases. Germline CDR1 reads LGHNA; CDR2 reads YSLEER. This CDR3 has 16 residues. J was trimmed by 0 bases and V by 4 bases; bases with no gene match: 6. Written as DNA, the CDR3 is TGCGCCAGCAGCCCGGATGGGGGGGGAGCCAAAAACATTCAGTACTTC. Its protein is CASSPDGGGAKNIQYF.

CDR3 coding DNA: TGCGCCAGCAGCTTGGGACTATCATTAGCGGGGGGCCACAATGAGCAGTTCTTC. Protein: CASSLGLSLAGGHNEQFF. The chain couples TRBV5-1 to TRBJ2-1, with 10 bases lining up with TRBD2. The CDR3 has 18 residues. J was trimmed by 5 bases and V by 0 bases; bases with no gene match: 11. Looked up from germline, CDR1 is SGHRS and CDR2 is YFSETQ.

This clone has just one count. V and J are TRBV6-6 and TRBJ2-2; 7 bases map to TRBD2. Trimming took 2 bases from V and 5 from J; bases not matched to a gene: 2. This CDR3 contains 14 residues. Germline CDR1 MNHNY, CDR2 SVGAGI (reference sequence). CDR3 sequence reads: CASSYRGETGELFF. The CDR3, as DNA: TGTGCCAGCAGTTACCGGGGGGAAACCGGGGAGCTGTTTTTT.

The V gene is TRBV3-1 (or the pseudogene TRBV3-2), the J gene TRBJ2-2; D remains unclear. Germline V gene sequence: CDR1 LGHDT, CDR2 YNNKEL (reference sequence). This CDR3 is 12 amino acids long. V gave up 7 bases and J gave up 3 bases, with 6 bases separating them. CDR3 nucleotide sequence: TGTGCCAGCAACCGGGACACCGGGGAGCTGTTTTTT. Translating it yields CASNRDTGELFF.

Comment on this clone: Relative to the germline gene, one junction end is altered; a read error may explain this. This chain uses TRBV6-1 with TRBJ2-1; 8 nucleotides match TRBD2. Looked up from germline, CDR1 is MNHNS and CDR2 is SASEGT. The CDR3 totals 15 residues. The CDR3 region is CAGSEALIRGGEQFF. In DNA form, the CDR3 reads TGTGCCGGCAGTGAAGCGCTAATCCGGGGGGGAGAGCAGTTCTTC.

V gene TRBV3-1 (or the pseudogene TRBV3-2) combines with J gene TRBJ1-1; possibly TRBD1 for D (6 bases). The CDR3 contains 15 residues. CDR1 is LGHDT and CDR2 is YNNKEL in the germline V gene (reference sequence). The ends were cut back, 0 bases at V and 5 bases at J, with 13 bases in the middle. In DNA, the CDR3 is TGTGCCAGCAGCCAAGATTCCCGAAGGGGGACTGAAGCTTTCTTT. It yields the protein CASSQDSRRGTEAFF.

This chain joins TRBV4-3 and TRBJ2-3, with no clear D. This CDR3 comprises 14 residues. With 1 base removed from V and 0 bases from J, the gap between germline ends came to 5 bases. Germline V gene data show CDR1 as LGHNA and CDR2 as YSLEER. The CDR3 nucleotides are TGCGCCAGCAGCCAAGCTCAGAGCACAGATACGCAGTATTTT. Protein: CASSQAQSTDTQYF.

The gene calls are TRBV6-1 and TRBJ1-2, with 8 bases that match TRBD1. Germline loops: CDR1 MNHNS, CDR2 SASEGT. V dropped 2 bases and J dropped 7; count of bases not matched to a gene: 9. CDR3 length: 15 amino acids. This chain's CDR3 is CASSERAGGVGGYTF. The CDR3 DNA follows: TGTGCCAGCAGTGAAAGAGCAGGGGGCGTGGGTGGCTACACCTTC.

The DNA of the CDR3 is TGTGCCAGCAGCCTCGCGGGACAGGGGGACTACGAGCAGTACTTC. This codes for CASSLAGQGDYEQYF. This rearrangement joins TRBV28 to TRBJ2-7; 11 bases are a match to TRBD1. Germline V gene lookup returns CDR1 MDHEN and CDR2 SYDVKM. The CDR3 length is 15 residues. V shed 6 bases, J shed 3 bases, and the junction held 7 bases outside the gene matches.

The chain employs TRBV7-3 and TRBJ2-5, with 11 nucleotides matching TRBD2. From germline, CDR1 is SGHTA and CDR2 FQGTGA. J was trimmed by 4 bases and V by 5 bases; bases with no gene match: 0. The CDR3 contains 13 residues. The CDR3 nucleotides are TGTGCCAGCAGCCTAGCGGGGGGAGAGACCCAGTACTTC. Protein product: CASSLAGGETQYF.